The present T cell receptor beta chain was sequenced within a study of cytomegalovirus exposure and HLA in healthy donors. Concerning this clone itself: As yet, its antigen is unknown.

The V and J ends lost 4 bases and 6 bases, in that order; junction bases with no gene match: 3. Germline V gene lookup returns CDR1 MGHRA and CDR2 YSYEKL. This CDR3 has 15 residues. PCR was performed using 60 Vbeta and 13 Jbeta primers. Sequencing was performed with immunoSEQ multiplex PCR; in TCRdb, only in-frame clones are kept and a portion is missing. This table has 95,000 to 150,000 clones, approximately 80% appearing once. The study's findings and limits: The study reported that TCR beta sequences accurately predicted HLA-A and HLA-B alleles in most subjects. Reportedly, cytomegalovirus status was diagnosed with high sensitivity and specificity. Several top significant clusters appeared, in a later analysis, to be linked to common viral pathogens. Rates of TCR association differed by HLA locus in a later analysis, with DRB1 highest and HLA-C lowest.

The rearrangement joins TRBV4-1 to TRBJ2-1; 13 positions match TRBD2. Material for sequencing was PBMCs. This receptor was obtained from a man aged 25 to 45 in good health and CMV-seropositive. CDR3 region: CASSLRTSGGNEQFF. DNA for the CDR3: TGCGCCAGCAGCCTCCGGACTAGCGGGGGCAATGAGCAGTTCTTC.